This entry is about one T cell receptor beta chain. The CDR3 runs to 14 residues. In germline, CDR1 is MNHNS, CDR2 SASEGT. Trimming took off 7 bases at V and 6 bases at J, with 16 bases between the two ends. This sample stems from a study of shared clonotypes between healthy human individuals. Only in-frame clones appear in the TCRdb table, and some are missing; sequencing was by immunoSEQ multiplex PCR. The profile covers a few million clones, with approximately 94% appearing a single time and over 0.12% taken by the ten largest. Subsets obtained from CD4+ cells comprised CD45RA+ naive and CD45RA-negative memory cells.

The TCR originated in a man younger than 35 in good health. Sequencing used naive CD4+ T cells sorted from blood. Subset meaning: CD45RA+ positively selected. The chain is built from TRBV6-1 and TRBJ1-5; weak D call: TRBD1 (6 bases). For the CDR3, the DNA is TGTGCCAGCAACCACAGGGATGGGACTCAGCCCCAGCATTTT. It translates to CASNHRDGTQPQHF.